The clone carrying this T cell receptor (beta chain) was picked up many times. Its antigen is unidentified. The read ends 3 residues early relative to the CDR3; the germline J gene fills the gap. Other DNA sequences in the same sample also yield this CDR3. This CDR3 region has 15 residues. The ends lost 4 bases at V and 0 bases at J; junction bases unmatched: 5. The germline CDR1 and CDR2 sequences are SGHNT and YYREEE (reference sequence). Sequenced by immunoSEQ multiplex PCR; TCRdb stores in-frame clones only, minus some. The sample presents roughly 58,000 clones, none singletons. The data derive from a study of T cell clonality in common variable immunodeficiency. Notes on the study in general: The cause of increased CVID clonality remains unclear without subpopulation sequencing.

Sequenced sample: peripheral blood mononuclear cells. The chain carries TRBV5-4 and TRBJ1-1; 8 nucleotides line up with TRBD1. The source is a person between 18 and 69 years old in good health. The DNA read from the CDR3 is TGTGCCAGCAGCCCCGGGACAGGTATGAACACTGAA. Its protein is CASSPGTGMNTE. The full CDR3 sequence reads CASSPGTGMNTEAFF.